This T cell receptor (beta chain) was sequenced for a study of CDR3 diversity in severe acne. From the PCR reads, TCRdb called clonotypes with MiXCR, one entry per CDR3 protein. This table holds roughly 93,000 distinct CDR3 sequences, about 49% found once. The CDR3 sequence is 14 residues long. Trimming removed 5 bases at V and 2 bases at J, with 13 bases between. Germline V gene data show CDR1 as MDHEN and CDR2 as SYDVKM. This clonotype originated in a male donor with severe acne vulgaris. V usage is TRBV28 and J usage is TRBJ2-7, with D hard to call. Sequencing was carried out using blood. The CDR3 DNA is TGTGCCAGCAGTCCTACAGTGACCGCCTACGAGCAGTACTTC. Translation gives CASSPTVTAYEQYF.